What follows describes a single TCR beta chain. The entry originates in a study of CD8 T cells in Susac syndrome. CD8+ and CD4+ T cells from blood underwent TCR beta sequencing. Healthy donors acted as controls, with matching for age and sex. Negative magnetic isolation gave CD8+ and CD4+ cells; FACS enriched CD8+ TEMRA. An input of about 0.5 to 1 ug of RNA was subjected to reverse transcription using random hexamers. It was immunoSEQ multiplex PCR that amplified TCR beta CDR3 across 54 Vbeta and 13 Jbeta. TCRdb re-analysed the immunoSEQ multiplex PCR reads in MiXCR, keeping a single row per CDR3 protein. The sample carries 90,000 or so distinct CDR3 sequences, roughly 91% recorded once. The sequence came from a human donor in good health. Sequencing used CD8+ T cells from PBMCs.

The CDR3: CSVEDGGEGYGYTF. The CDR3, as DNA: TGCAGCGTTGAAGATGGTGGGGAGGGATATGGCTACACCTTC. The chain links TRBV29-1 to TRBJ1-2; D not certain. V lost 0 bases and J lost 5, with 13 bases in between. There are 14 residues in the CDR3. Germline CDR1 SQVTM, CDR2 ANQGSEA.